This T cell receptor (beta chain) is drawn from a study of T cell responses to AZD1222 COVID-19 vaccine. Study-level results: Only 5 to 7 AZD1222 recipients tested seropositive at baseline. In a largely white British group with more females than males, clonal diversity was possibly underestimated. Regions left unmutated in variants are reportedly the target of nearly half of spike-specific TCRs.

Profiling relied on immunoSEQ multiplex PCR, and the TCRdb table lists in-frame clones only, not all of them. Of more than 110,000 clones listed, roughly 90% are singletons. J gave up 9 bases and V 0 bases, and 9 bases lay outside the gene matches. Germline lookup yields CDR1 SGHRS and CDR2 YFSETQ. The CDR3 extends over 16 amino acids. This clone has just one count. The antigen remains undetermined. The source material was peripheral blood, sampled on day 0 of AZD1222 vaccination. The sequence was obtained from an adult in good health. The J gene is TRBJ2-1, the V gene TRBV5-1, with 10 bases aligning to TRBD1. The CDR3 sequence is CASSLVWDRGLSEQFF. CDR3 bases: TGCGCCAGCAGCTTGGTGTGGGACAGGGGATTGAGTGAGCAGTTCTTC. Variable domain in full (rest from reference TRBV5-1 and TRBJ2-1): KAGVTQTPRYLIKTRGQQVTLSCSPISGHRSVSWYQQTPGQGLQFLFEYFSETQRNKGNFPGRFSGRQFSNSRSEMNVSTLELGDSALYLCASSLVWDRGLSEQFFGPGTRLTVL.